The 8 T cell receptor beta chains below all came from one sample that was sequenced in a study of blood T cell repertoires in COVID-19. The table came from immunoSEQ multiplex PCR; TCRdb's copy has only in-frame clones and leaves some out. Of under 200,000 clones in the sample, roughly nine tenths were seen once. Specimen: peripheral blood. The receptors come from a woman in her sixties or seventies with acute or convalescent COVID-19.

This clone appeared a single time. The chain couples TRBV18 to TRBJ2-2, with 7 bases matching TRBD2. The CDR3 contains 16 residues. Germline CDR1 KGHSH, CDR2 LQKENI. V lost 3 bases to trimming and J lost 0 bases; unmatched junction nucleotides: 4. The CDR3 region is CASSPRTSANTGELFF. CDR3 nucleotides: TGTGCCAGCTCACCGAGAACTAGCGCGAACACCGGGGAGCTGTTTTTT.

The chain has TRBV10-3 and TRBJ2-7, with 14 bases matching TRBD2. With 0 bases clipped from V and 0 bases from J, the junction kept 1 base outside the gene matches. Germline-derived CDR1 and CDR2 are ENHRY and SYGVKD. The CDR3 contains 17 residues. CDR3 DNA sequence: TGTGCCATCAGTGAGTCGGGGACTAGCGGGGGCTCCTACGAGCAGTACTTC. It translates to CAISESGTSGGSYEQYF.

This sequence joins TRBV18 and TRBJ2-5; tentative D call: TRBD1 (5 bases). Germline V gene lookup returns CDR1 KGHSH and CDR2 LQKENI. The CDR3 length is 16 residues. Trimming took 3 bases from V and 0 from J, leaving 14 bases between them. The DNA for the CDR3 is TGTGCCAGCTCACCCCTGGGGCAGGGCAACCAAGAGACCCAGTACTTC. Its translation: CASSPLGQGNQETQYF.

This clone was detected only a few times. The chain carries TRBV7-2 and TRBJ1-5; D is possibly TRBD1 (6 bases). CDR3 length: 13 residues. Trimming stripped 5 bases from V and 4 bases from J, with 9 bases between. The germline CDR1 and CDR2 sequences are SGHTA and FQGNSA. The CDR3 region is CASSGQMNQPQHF. The CDR3 nucleotides are TGTGCCAGCAGCGGACAGATGAATCAGCCCCAGCATTTT.

This sequence joins TRBV10-3 and TRBJ1-2; 7 bases map to TRBD1. J was trimmed by 3 bases and V by 4 bases; bases with no gene match: 2. The CDR3 is made up of 13 amino acids. The germline V gene encodes CDR1 ENHRY and CDR2 SYGVKD. The CDR3 sequence: CAISVGTDYGYTF. The CDR3 nucleotides are TGTGCCATCAGTGTGGGGACAGACTATGGCTACACCTTC.

The chain has TRBV2 and TRBJ1-4, with D perhaps matching TRBD1 (5 bases). Germline V gene sequence: CDR1 SNHLY, CDR2 FYNNEI. This CDR3 region has 15 residues. V lost 7 bases, J lost 3 bases, and 15 bases lay in between. CDR3 in DNA: TGTGCCAGCAACGGATGGGGGGTACCTAATGAAAAACTGTTTTTT. It specifies CASNGWGVPNEKLFF. Based on the CDR3 plus reference TRBV2 and TRBJ1-4, the full variable domain is EPEVTQTPSHQVTQMGQEVILRCVPISNHLYFYWYRQILGQKVEFLVSFYNNEISEKSEIFDDQFSVERPDGSNFTLKIRSTKLEDSAMYFCASNGWGVPNEKLFFGSGTQLSVL.

In this sample, this clone turned up once. In the same sample, other DNA sequences code for this CDR3. The rearrangement joins TRBV6-2 or TRBV6-3 to TRBJ1-5; the D gene is possibly TRBD1 (5 bases). The CDR3 is made up of 14 amino acids. Germline CDR1 is MNHEY and CDR2 is SVGEGT. The V and J ends lost 2 bases and 1 base respectively, with 6 bases between them. CDR3: CASSYRGSNQPQHF. Written as DNA, the CDR3 is TGTGCCAGCAGTTACCGGGGGAGCAATCAGCCCCAGCATTTT.

This clone was recorded only once. The V and J genes are TRBV18 and TRBJ2-7; 9 bases line up with TRBD1. V lost 1 base to trimming and J lost 2 bases; unmatched junction nucleotides: 3. Germline values: CDR1 KGHSH, CDR2 LQKENI. This CDR3 spans 15 amino acids. In DNA form, the CDR3 reads TGTGCCAGCTCACCACGAACAGGGGGCACCTACGAGCAGTACTTC. Translation: CASSPRTGGTYEQYF.